This is a list of T cell receptor beta chains from one sample in a study of shared clonotypes between healthy human individuals. Profiling relied on immunoSEQ multiplex PCR, and the TCRdb table lists in-frame clones only, not all of them. The profile covers approximately 980,000 clones, with over 60% appearing a single time and approximately 1.5% taken by the ten largest. The sequencing sample was made of memory CD4+ T cells sorted from blood. These receptor sequences come from a man aged 18 to 30 in good health. Both conserved end residues are part of each CDR3. Fields, in order: V gene, CDR3 protein.

v_gene: TRBV11-2
CDR3aa: CASSFGRQTEQYF

v_gene: TRBV4-1
CDR3aa: CASSQEEGAGTDTQYF

v_gene: TRBV28
CDR3aa: CASSLNGQGREAFF

v_gene: TRBV18
CDR3aa: CASSPPNTGELFF

v_gene: TRBV5-4
CDR3aa: CASSLATSSYNEQFF

v_gene: TRBV2
CDR3aa: CASSDGTGWSPLHF

v_gene: TRBV15
CDR3aa: CATNGDGSYNEQFF

v_gene: TRBV30
CDR3aa: CAWSKGEKVTEKLFF

v_gene: TRBV28
CDR3aa: CASSFQGAGTGSYEQYF

v_gene: TRBV12-1
CDR3aa: CASSFVSSGSSTDTQYF

v_gene: TRBV5-1
CDR3aa: CASSSTGRLNEKLFF

v_gene: TRBV6-4
CDR3aa: CASITGGSRQPQHF

v_gene: TRBV7-8
CDR3aa: CASSLVRGTQYF

v_gene: TRBV4-3
CDR3aa: CASSQAGVGHEQFF

v_gene: TRBV9
CDR3aa: CASSQTGSTEAFF

v_gene: TRBV11-1
CDR3aa: CASSLGSYEQYF

v_gene: TRBV4-3
CDR3aa: CASSTGVGTDTQYF

v_gene: TRBV7-6
CDR3aa: CASSLRAGGNNSPLHF

v_gene: TRBV29-1
CDR3aa: CSVELVSGANVLTF

v_gene: TRBV11-2
CDR3aa: CASSLAVAGTQYF

v_gene: TRBV6-5
CDR3aa: CASRAQGGVHGELFF

v_gene: TRBV7-2
CDR3aa: CASSLSGLNTEAFF

v_gene: TRBV7-3
CDR3aa: CASSIGGSQDTQYF

v_gene: TRBV10-3
CDR3aa: CAISESQGASGNTIYF

v_gene: TRBV27
CDR3aa: CASSSTPGANVLTF

v_gene: TRBV5-8
CDR3aa: CASSTTGFPGGYTF

v_gene: TRBV7-2
CDR3aa: CASSPLRRGFGDTQYF

v_gene: TRBV5-1
CDR3aa: CASSLTGVDTGELFF

v_gene: TRBV6-1
CDR3aa: CASRSGSGANVLTF

v_gene: TRBV19
CDR3aa: CASSIYNKDAIQPQHF

v_gene: TRBV30
CDR3aa: CAWSGAGTGELFF

v_gene: TRBV18
CDR3aa: CASSPPTGRGWYF

v_gene: TRBV6-1
CDR3aa: CASSEWGGSSAEQYF

v_gene: TRBV5-1
CDR3aa: CASSLAGGNEKLFF

v_gene: TRBV2
CDR3aa: CASILDRWGTGELFF

v_gene: TRBV5-1
CDR3aa: CASSLPSDLYGYTF

v_gene: TRBV6-1
CDR3aa: CASSEVGGPYEQYF

v_gene: TRBV7-2
CDR3aa: CASTPTGRSPLHF

v_gene: TRBV27
CDR3aa: CASSFSDTYGYTF

v_gene: TRBV7-2
CDR3aa: CASSLGGGPMNTEAFF

v_gene: TRBV6-1
CDR3aa: CASRTGKSYNEQFF